The table lists the clone carrying this T cell receptor beta chain with a few counts. What it recognizes is unknown. The data were taken from a study of cytomegalovirus exposure and HLA in healthy donors. Study results and caveats: CMV serostatus was the only immune exposure information that was available.

Trimming took off 7 bases at V and 0 bases at J, with 13 bases between the two ends. The CDR3 sequence is 15 residues long. CDR1 is MNHEY, CDR2 SVGAGI, per germline. The PCR employed 60 Vbeta primers together with 13 Jbeta primers. In the authors' methods: In a later analysis, 75 million to 95 million unique TCR beta chains included roughly 11 million shared by two or more donors. Clones were read by immunoSEQ multiplex PCR, and TCRdb kept only the in-frame ones, dropping some. V and J calls and clone size are copied from that table; D and trimming were computed from the DNA. Of 60,000 or so clones in the sample, about 69% were seen once.

The V gene is TRBV6-5, the J gene TRBJ1-3; D not certain. Sequencing was carried out using PBMCs. The clonotype originates from a man aged 35 to 55 in good health and CMV-seropositive. CDR3 nucleotides: TGTGCCAGCAAGAGGGAAGTGTCCTCTGGAAACACCATATATTTT. It yields the protein CASKREVSSGNTIYF.